This T cell receptor (beta chain) derives from a study of blood T cell repertoires in COVID-19. Looking at the study overall: The samples span acute and convalescent COVID-19 from the United States, Italy and Spain. The analysed material was cDNA or gDNA that came from T cells, B-cell-depleted T cells, or PBMCs.

Methods used by the authors: By means of reference gene primer amplification, nucleated cell counts were estimated. The data were produced by immunoSEQ multiplex PCR, yet TCRdb's version contains in-frame clones alone and is incomplete. V and J calls and clone size are copied from that table; D and trimming were computed from the DNA. The sample lists about 250,000 clones, 84% occurring once. Source material: peripheral blood. The receptor was derived from a woman between 40 and 50 years old who had recovered from COVID-19.

CDR3 coding DNA: TGTGCCAGCAGTGAAGGGCAGACGAACACCGGGGAGCTGTTTTTT. This gives the protein CASSEGQTNTGELFF. The chain uses TRBV2 and TRBJ2-2; D ambiguous. In germline, CDR1 is SNHLY, CDR2 FYNNEI. V was cut by 1 base and J by 0 bases, with 6 bases left in between. The CDR3 spans 15 residues.